What follows are 22 T cell receptor beta chains derived from one specimen sequenced in a study of metastatic and nonmetastatic thyroid tumors. Prior to thyroid surgery, none of the patients had received any treatment. TCRdb recomputed clones from the PCR reads via MiXCR. The repertoire holds approximately 32,000 clones, 15% seen once, with under 20% in the top ten. Sequencing was performed on blood. The receptors come from a male donor with papillary thyroid cancer or a benign thyroid nodule (not recorded which). Some clones in this sample may be carry-over from other donors' samples.

The gene calls are TRBV28 and TRBJ2-7; D unresolved. Germline V lookup: CDR1 MDHEN, CDR2 SYDVKM. V lost 3 bases to trimming and J lost 1 base, with 7 bases between them. The CDR3 runs to 13 residues. As DNA, the CDR3 is TGTGCCAGCAGTTTCACCGCATCCTACGAGCAGTACTTC. Translating it yields CASSFTASYEQYF.

This clone was seen ten or more times. The chain links TRBV19 to TRBJ2-3; 15 bases fit TRBD2. V was clipped by 5 bases and J by 4 bases; unmatched bases: 7. There are 17 residues in the CDR3. CDR1 is LNHDA and CDR2 is SQIVND in the germline V gene (reference sequence). The CDR3 coding sequence is TGTGCCAGTAGTCCCTGGACTAGCGGGAGGGCCGCAGATACGCAGTATTTT. It yields the protein CASSPWTSGRAADTQYF.

This clone was seen ten or more times. The chain is built from TRBV28 and TRBJ2-3, with a weak D call TRBD2 (6 bases). Looked up from germline, CDR1 is MDHEN and CDR2 is SYDVKM. CDR3 length equals 15 residues. V was shortened by 3 bases and J by 3 bases, with 13 bases between the two germline ends. This chain's CDR3 is CASSFGDGGTDTQYF. The DNA for the CDR3 is TGTGCCAGCAGTTTTGGGGATGGGGGGACAGATACGCAGTATTTT.

This clone has a count of ten or more. The gene calls are TRBV20-1 and TRBJ1-2, with unresolved D. Germline CDR1 is DFQATT and CDR2 is SNEGSKA (reference sequence). With 1 base removed from V and 14 bases from J, the gap between germline ends came to 11 bases. This CDR3 spans 10 amino acids. CDR3 in DNA: TGCAGTGCTAGAGGGCCCGTTCTAACCTTC. Protein: CSARGPVLTF.

The CDR3 protein is CASSQGGHGTEAFF. The CDR3 DNA is TGTGCCAGCAGCCAAGGAGGCCATGGCACTGAAGCTTTCTTT. This chain joins TRBV3-1 and TRBJ1-1, with D uncertain. This CDR3 has 14 residues. CDR1 LGHDT and CDR2 YNNKEL come from the germline V gene (reference sequence). V lost 1 base, J lost 4 bases, and 10 bases lay in between.

This clone was counted at least ten times. This chain uses TRBV7-2 with TRBJ2-3; 11 nucleotides agree with TRBD2. The CDR3 spans 16 residues. Germline CDR1 is SGHTA and CDR2 is FQGNSA. V was pared by 1 base and J by 4 bases, with 4 bases of the junction left unmatched. The CDR3 DNA reads as TGTGCCAGCAGCTTAGTATTACTAGCGGGAGCAGATACGCAGTATTTT. This codes for CASSLVLLAGADTQYF.

This chain links TRBV2 with TRBJ2-7; D is possibly TRBD2 (6 bases). Germline CDR1 is SNHLY and CDR2 is FYNNEI. The CDR3 contains 15 residues. Trimming took 5 bases from V and 2 from J, leaving 16 bases between them. The CDR3 DNA reads as TGTGCCAGCAGTCCCAGAAAGGGAGGCACCTACGAGCAGTACTTC. Amino acid sequence: CASSPRKGGTYEQYF.

V is TRBV11-2 and J is TRBJ2-1, with 9 bases identical to TRBD2. This CDR3 contains 16 residues. Germline V gene sequence: CDR1 SGHAT, CDR2 FQNNGV. Trimming cost V 1 base and J 2 bases; bases outside gene matches: 3. CDR3 coding DNA: TGTGCCAGCAGCTTAGTAGCGGGAGCTACCTACAATGAGCAGTTCTTC. It yields the protein CASSLVAGATYNEQFF.

The gene calls are TRBV19 and TRBJ2-5, with TRBD1 matching 9 bases. This CDR3 comprises 16 residues. Germline V CDR1 and CDR2: LNHDA, SQIVND (reference sequence). The V segment lost 5 bases and the J segment 5 bases; nucleotides outside the gene matches: 12. CDR3 in amino acids: CASSVETVTGGETQYF. DNA for the CDR3: TGTGCCAGTAGTGTTGAGACCGTGACAGGGGGGGAGACCCAGTACTTC.

Ten or more counts support this clone. CDR3 sequence: CASTGTGELFF. The CDR3 nucleotides are TGTGCCAGCACCGGAACCGGGGAGCTGTTTTTT. V and J are TRBV3-1 and TRBJ2-2; unclear D gene. The V gene's germline CDR1 is LGHDT and CDR2 YNNKEL (reference sequence). There are 11 residues in the CDR3. V lost 7 bases, J lost 5 bases, and 5 bases lay in between.

This clone was detected only a few times. Just one base apart from a much larger clone, this may be a read error. In this CDR3 the conserved last residue, phenylalanine or tryptophan, is missing, so a read error is likely. CDR3 sequence reads: CASVKAGEGQETQYL. Written as DNA, the CDR3 is TGTGCCAGCGTCAAAGCGGGAGAGGGTCAAGAGACCCAGTACCTC. The chain uses TRBV28 and TRBJ2-5, with 8 bases that match TRBD2. The V and J ends lost 8 bases and 2 bases, in that order; junction bases with no gene match: 10. Germline V gene sequence: CDR1 MDHEN, CDR2 SYDVKM. This CDR3 is 15 amino acids long.

Ten or more counts support this clone. V gene TRBV12-3 or TRBV12-4 combines with J gene TRBJ2-5; D may be TRBD2 (5 bases). V was shortened by 6 bases and J by 0 bases, with 8 bases between the two germline ends. There are 13 residues in the CDR3. Here the CDR3 reads CASSATNQETQYF. Written as DNA, the CDR3 is TGTGCCAGCAGCGCGACTAACCAAGAGACCCAGTACTTC.

By share, this clone ranks as medium-sized. The genes are TRBV6-2 or TRBV6-3 and TRBJ1-2, with 10 bases matching TRBD1. The germline CDR1 and CDR2 sequences are MNHEY and SVGEGT. The CDR3 length is 14 residues. V dropped 6 bases and J dropped 6; count of bases not matched to a gene: 7. The CDR3 is CASRSHGTGDGYTF. DNA of the CDR3: TGTGCCAGCAGGTCACATGGGACAGGGGATGGCTACACCTTC.

This clone was recorded many times. The gene calls are TRBV7-2 and TRBJ2-3; maybe TRBD2 (6 bases). Germline CDR1 SGHTA, CDR2 FQGNSA. This CDR3 has 15 residues. Trimming pared 1 base from V and 4 bases from J, leaving 12 bases between. The CDR3 protein is CASSLGAGHADTQYF. CDR3 in DNA: TGTGCCAGCAGCTTAGGGGCGGGGCACGCAGATACGCAGTATTTT.

This clone has ten or more counts. The V call is TRBV30, the J call TRBJ1-1, with D hard to call. The V gene lost 4 bases and the J gene lost 4 bases, with 13 bases spanning the gap. The CDR3 loop spans 13 amino acids. Germline CDR1 is GTSNPN and CDR2 is SVGIG (reference sequence). CDR3 DNA sequence: TGTGCCTGGATTTACCCCGGGAGCACTGAAGCTTTCTTT. It encodes CAWIYPGSTEAFF.

Ten or more counts support this clone. This sample also contains other DNA sequences that code for the same CDR3. The rearrangement uses TRBV7-3 and TRBJ2-1, with 9 bases matching TRBD1. Unmatched junction bases numbered 10, after V lost 5 bases and J lost 8 bases. Per the germline V gene, CDR1 is SGHTA and CDR2 is FQGTGA. This CDR3 has 15 amino acids. The CDR3 reads CASSHGGTGLDEQFF. The CDR3 DNA reads as TGTGCCAGCAGCCACGGCGGGACAGGGCTGGATGAGCAGTTCTTC.

The sample holds many counts of this clone. CDR3 sequence (DNA): TGTGCCAGCAGCCGAAACAGGGGTGGAGGGACTGAAGCTTTCTTT. Protein sequence: CASSRNRGGGTEAFF. This chain links TRBV11-2 with TRBJ1-1, with 7 positions matching TRBD1. CDR1 and CDR2 (germline): SGHAT, FQNNGV. CDR3 length: 15 residues. V dropped 5 bases and J dropped 5; count of bases not matched to a gene: 11.

Notes on this clone: A much bigger clone sits one base away, suggesting this may be a read error. Other nucleotide sequences in the sample specify the same CDR3. This chain connects TRBV27 to TRBJ2-7; TRBD2 might be the D (5 bases). CDR3 size: 17 residues. Trimming left V 8 bases short and J 0 bases short, with 23 bases between. Germline V lookup: CDR1 MNHEY, CDR2 SMNVEV (reference sequence). CDR3 in amino acids: CASGRQTGSEFSYEQYF. CDR3 nucleotide sequence: TGTGCCAGCGGTCGACAAACGGGGAGTGAATTCTCCTACGAGCAGTACTTC.

This clone has a count of ten or more. This chain uses TRBV11-3 with TRBJ2-3; TRBD2 aligns across 8 bases. CDR1 SGHNT and CDR2 YENEEA come from the germline V gene. The ends lost 5 bases at V and 6 bases at J; junction bases unmatched: 7. The CDR3 sequence is 14 residues long. The CDR3 spells CASSTRLAPDTQYF. CDR3 in DNA: TGTGCCAGCAGCACCCGACTAGCGCCTGATACGCAGTATTTT.

This clone was detected ten times or more. The chain combines TRBV9 with TRBJ2-1; D is perhaps TRBD1 (7 bases). CDR1 is SGDLS and CDR2 is YYNGEE in the germline V gene. V shed 9 bases and J shed 7 bases, with 23 bases lying between them. The CDR3 runs to 15 residues. CDR3 nucleotides: TGTGCCATTAACCAGGGGGACTTCCCTGGGAATGAGCAGTTCTTC. This encodes CAINQGDFPGNEQFF. The variable domain in full, completed from reference TRBV9 and TRBJ2-1, reads DSGVTQTPKHLITATGQRVTLRCSPRSGDLSVYWYQQSLDQGLQFLIQYYNGEERAKGNILERFSAQQFPDLHSELNLSSLELGDSALYFCAINQGDFPGNEQFFGPGTRLTVL.

In its sample, this clone was seen many times. V and J are TRBV20-1 and TRBJ2-3; no clear D. The CDR3 totals 14 residues. Trimming took 4 bases from V and 2 from J, leaving 13 bases between them. The germline V gene encodes CDR1 DFQATT and CDR2 SNEGSKA (reference sequence). For the CDR3, the DNA is TGCAGTGCTATATACGGGTCGTTCACAGATACGCAGTATTTT. Encoded protein: CSAIYGSFTDTQYF.

Many counts were recorded for this clone. J is TRBJ2-1 and V is TRBV20-1, with 9 positions matching TRBD2. The ends lost 6 bases at V and 9 bases at J; junction bases unmatched: 9. CDR1 and CDR2 from the germline V gene are DFQATT and SNEGSKA (reference sequence). The CDR3 runs 13 residues. CDR3 amino acids: CSAPSGRRFEQFF. DNA for the CDR3: TGCAGTGCCCCCAGCGGGAGGAGATTTGAGCAGTTCTTC.